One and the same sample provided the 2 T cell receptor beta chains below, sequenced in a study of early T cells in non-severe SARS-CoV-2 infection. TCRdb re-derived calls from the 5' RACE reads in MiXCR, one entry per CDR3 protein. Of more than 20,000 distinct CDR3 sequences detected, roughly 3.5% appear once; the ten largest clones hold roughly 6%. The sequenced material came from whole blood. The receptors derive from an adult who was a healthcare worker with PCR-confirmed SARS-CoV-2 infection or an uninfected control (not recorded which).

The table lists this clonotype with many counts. The DNA for the CDR3 is TGTGCCAGCAGTCAGAATTACAGGGGGCACGAGCAGTACTTC. It encodes CASSQNYRGHEQYF. The chain combines TRBV6-1 with TRBJ2-7, with 9 bases that match TRBD1. The CDR3 is 14 residues long. Looked up from germline, CDR1 is MNHNS and CDR2 is SASEGT. The V gene end was trimmed by 5 bases and the J gene end by 5 bases; junction bases not matched to a gene: 7.

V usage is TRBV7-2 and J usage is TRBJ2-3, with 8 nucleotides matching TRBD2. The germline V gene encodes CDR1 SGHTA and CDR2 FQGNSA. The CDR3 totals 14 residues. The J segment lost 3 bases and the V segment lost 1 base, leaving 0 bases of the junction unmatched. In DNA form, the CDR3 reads TGTGCCAGCAGCTTAGGCGGGAGGACAGATACGCAGTATTTT. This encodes CASSLGGRTDTQYF.